These 14 T cell receptor beta chains share one sample of origin, sequenced in a study of spatial heterogeneity in lung cancer. Via MiXCR, TCRdb re-called the 5' RACE reads, giving one row per CDR3 protein. Found here are fewer than 40,000 distinct CDR3 sequences, approximately 7.5% of them singletons; the top ten hold 25% to 35%. Time point meaning: sample taken at primary tumor resection. Whole RNA, isolated from tumor, nontumor lung or frozen PBMC, was sequenced without prior sorting. Sequenced material: PBMCs, taken at surgery. These receptors all come from a male donor with early-stage non-small cell lung cancer.

This clonotype was observed at least ten times. Its ends do not fully match the called genes, so a read error is possible. The chain recombines TRBV6-5 with TRBJ1-2, with a possible D match to TRBD1 (6 bases). This CDR3 spans 15 amino acids. Germline CDR1 MNHEY, CDR2 SVGAGI. The CDR3: CASSYPQPGTGKWVF. The CDR3 region has the DNA TGTGCCAGCAGTTACCCTCAACCGGGAACAGGGAAGTGGGTCTTC.

This clonotype occurred a few times. V usage is TRBV7-9 and J usage is TRBJ2-1; 8 nucleotides line up with TRBD2. The CDR3 length is 15 residues. V dropped 3 bases and J dropped 2; count of bases not matched to a gene: 3. Germline V gene lookup returns CDR1 SEHNR and CDR2 FQNEAQ (reference sequence). CDR3 amino acids: CASSFSGGTYNEQFF. Here the CDR3 DNA reads TGTGCCAGCAGCTTCTCGGGGGGGACCTACAATGAGCAGTTCTTC.

This clonotype was counted many times. The CDR3 DNA reads TGTGCCAGCAGCCTTCGGACAGGGGCTAATGAAAAACTGTTTTTT. Its translation: CASSLRTGANEKLFF. The V and J genes are TRBV4-2 and TRBJ1-4; TRBD1 matches at 9 bases. Trimming cost V 4 bases and J 3 bases; bases outside gene matches: 3. CDR3 length equals 15 residues. In germline, CDR1 is LGHNA, CDR2 YNFKEQ.

The V call is TRBV14, the J call TRBJ2-3; 9 bases map to TRBD2. V dropped 4 bases and J dropped 9; count of bases not matched to a gene: 11. This CDR3 contains 15 residues. CDR1 SGHDN and CDR2 FVKESK come from the germline V gene. The CDR3 nucleotides are TGTGCCAGCAGCCTCCCGGGCCTAGCGGGGCTCACGCAGTATTTT. Translated, it gives CASSLPGLAGLTQYF.

The chain employs TRBV7-9 and TRBJ1-5; TRBD1 matches 9 bases. Trimming cost V 5 bases and J 2 bases; bases outside gene matches: 4. The CDR3 consists of 15 residues. CDR1 is SEHNR, CDR2 FQNEAQ, per germline (reference sequence). The CDR3 DNA sequence: TGTGCCAGCAGCAAACAGGGGGCGGGCAATCAGCCCCAGCATTTT. As protein: CASSKQGAGNQPQHF.

This clonotype was counted between two and nine times. The chain recombines TRBV7-2 with TRBJ2-3, with a tentative D call TRBD2 (6 bases). Germline V lookup: CDR1 SGHTA, CDR2 FQGNSA. This CDR3 region has 14 residues. Trimming stripped 2 bases from V and 7 bases from J, with 13 bases between. CDR3 sequence reads: CASSLSRGLNTQYF. CDR3 bases: TGTGCCAGCAGCTTATCCCGGGGGTTGAATACGCAGTATTTT.

Ten or more counts support this clonotype. The chain recombines TRBV2 with TRBJ1-5, with 8 bases fitting TRBD1. CDR1 and CDR2 (germline): SNHLY, FYNNEI. Unmatched junction bases numbered 3, after V lost 7 bases and J lost 1 base. This CDR3 comprises 14 residues. CDR3 in amino acids: CASTRDRSNQPQHF. CDR3 in DNA: TGTGCCAGCACCCGGGACAGGAGCAATCAGCCCCAGCATTTT.

This clonotype appeared many times. This sequence joins TRBV11-2 and TRBJ2-5; TRBD2 aligns across 10 bases. There are 16 residues in the CDR3. Looked up from germline, CDR1 is SGHAT and CDR2 is FQNNGV. With V trimmed by 4 bases and J by 5 bases, 10 bases remained unmatched. The CDR3 reads CASSSTGLAVGETQYF. For the CDR3, the DNA is TGTGCCAGCAGCTCTACTGGACTAGCGGTGGGCGAGACCCAGTACTTC.

The sample holds a few counts of this clonotype. DNA for the CDR3: TGTGCCATCAGTGCTGGACACTCCTACAATGAGCAGTTCTTC. Amino acid sequence: CAISAGHSYNEQFF. This chain connects TRBV10-3 to TRBJ2-1; D possibly corresponds to TRBD1 (5 bases). V was pared by 4 bases and J by 0 bases, with 7 bases between. CDR1 is ENHRY and CDR2 is SYGVKD in the germline V gene. CDR3 length equals 14 residues.

The CDR3 DNA reads TGCAGTGCTAGAGCCGGGACAGCTGTTCCTGAAGCTTTCTTT. Translating it yields CSARAGTAVPEAFF. The chain couples TRBV20-1 to TRBJ1-1; 7 nucleotides align to TRBD1. The germline CDR1 and CDR2 sequences are DFQATT and SNEGSKA (reference sequence). Unmatched junction bases numbered 8, after V lost 1 base and J lost 6 bases. The length of the CDR3 is 14 residues.

This clonotype has just a few counts. The chain combines TRBV5-4 with TRBJ2-5; D gene uncertain. V was cut by 0 bases and J by 4 bases, with 10 bases left in between. Germline loops: CDR1 SGHNT, CDR2 YYREEE (reference sequence). The CDR3 loop spans 14 amino acids. CDR3 loop: CASSLGINGETQYF. CDR3 nucleotide sequence: TGTGCCAGCAGCTTGGGAATAAACGGAGAGACCCAGTACTTC.

This clonotype was observed many times. This chain connects TRBV6-1 to TRBJ2-1; 15 positions agree with TRBD2. Trimming cost V 6 bases and J 4 bases; bases outside gene matches: 10. The CDR3 consists of 18 residues. From germline, CDR1 is MNHNS and CDR2 SASEGT. CDR3 amino acids: CASRDYGTSGGFYNEQFF. The DNA of the CDR3 is TGTGCCAGCAGGGATTATGGGACTAGCGGGGGGTTTTACAATGAGCAGTTCTTC.

This clonotype is deemed medium-sized. The rearrangement joins TRBV7-9 to TRBJ2-3; D is perhaps TRBD1 (5 bases). Germline CDR1 is SEHNR and CDR2 is FQNEAQ (reference sequence). Between the trimmed V and J ends, which lost 3 bases and 10 bases, there was a span of 11 bases. There are 12 residues in the CDR3. Here the CDR3 reads CASSFQGFAQYF. In DNA form, the CDR3 reads TGTGCCAGCAGCTTTCAGGGTTTCGCGCAGTATTTT.

The chain joins TRBV27 to TRBJ2-1; no reliable D call. CDR1 is MNHEY and CDR2 is SMNVEV in the germline V gene (reference sequence). With 0 bases removed from V and 7 bases from J, the gap between germline ends came to 16 bases. This CDR3 is built from 16 residues. The CDR3 nucleotides are TGTGCCAGCAGTTTATCGGTGGGTAGAAATGGAAATGAGCAGTTCTTC. Its translation is CASSLSVGRNGNEQFF.